This T cell receptor (beta chain) was captured in a study of blood T cell repertoires in COVID-19. Study as a whole: PBMCs, B-cell-depleted T cells, or T cells were the source of the cDNA or gDNA that made up the material.

Germline lookup yields CDR1 MNHEY and CDR2 SMNVEV (reference sequence). Trimming shortened V by 3 bases and J by 1 base, and 9 bases separated the two germline ends. This CDR3 is 14 amino acids long. In the study's own analysis: For nucleated cells, counts were estimated from reference gene primer amplification. Data came from immunoSEQ multiplex PCR; TCRdb stores just in-frame clones and leaves some out. V and J calls and clone size are as listed in that table; D and trimming were resolved from the DNA. The top ten hold over 2.5% of the sample, which has 200,000 or so clones, around 90% seen once. The origin of this receptor is a man aged 60 to 69 with acute or convalescent COVID-19. The chain joins TRBV27 to TRBJ1-1; no definite D call. The sequenced sample consisted of peripheral blood. This chain's CDR3 is CASSFRSSNTEAFF. CDR3 coding DNA: TGTGCCAGCAGTTTCAGGTCGTCGAACACTGAAGCTTTCTTT.